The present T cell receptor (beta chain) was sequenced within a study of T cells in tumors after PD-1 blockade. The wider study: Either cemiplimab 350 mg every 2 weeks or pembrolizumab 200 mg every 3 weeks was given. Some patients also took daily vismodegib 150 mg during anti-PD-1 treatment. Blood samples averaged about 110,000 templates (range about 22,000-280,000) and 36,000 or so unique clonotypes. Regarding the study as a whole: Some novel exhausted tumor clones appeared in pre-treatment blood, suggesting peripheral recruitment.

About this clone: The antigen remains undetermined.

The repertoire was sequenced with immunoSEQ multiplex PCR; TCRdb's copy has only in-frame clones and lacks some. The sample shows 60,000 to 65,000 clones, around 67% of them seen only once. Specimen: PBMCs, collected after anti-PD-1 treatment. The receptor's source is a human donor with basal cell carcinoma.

The CDR3 nucleotides read TGTGCCAGCAGCTTATCAGGGAAAAATCAGCCCCAGCATTTT. Protein sequence: CASSLSGKNQPQHF. The chain links TRBV5-6 to TRBJ1-5; tentatively, D is TRBD1 (5 bases). The germline V and J ends were trimmed by 2 bases and 4 bases, with 10 bases remaining between them. Germline CDR1 is SGHDT and CDR2 is YYEEEE. CDR3 length: 14 amino acids.